These 10 T cell receptor beta chains were all obtained from the same sample, sequenced in a study of T cell responses to AZD1222 COVID-19 vaccine. Only in-frame clones appear in the TCRdb table, and some are missing; sequencing was by immunoSEQ multiplex PCR. The sample yields approximately 130,000 clones, roughly 88% seen once. The sample here was peripheral blood, taken 28 days after the second AZD1222 dose. The receptors stem from an adult who received the AZD1222 COVID-19 vaccine.

This clone was seen only a few times. The chain couples TRBV12-3 or TRBV12-4 to TRBJ1-2; a possible D gene is TRBD1 (5 bases). The CDR3 is made up of 10 amino acids. V dropped 8 bases and J dropped 4 bases, with 5 bases sitting between them. DNA of the CDR3: TGTGCCAGCGGGGGCTATGGCTACACCTTC. Its protein product is CASGGYGYTF.

The CDR3 here is CASSQDSGGLNKEAFF. The CDR3 nucleotides are TGTGCCAGCAGCCAAGATTCTGGGGGCCTGAACAAGGAAGCTTTCTTT. The chain uses TRBV4-2 and TRBJ1-1, with D perhaps TRBD1 (6 bases). The CDR3 extends over 16 amino acids. The V end was cut by 0 bases, the J end by 8 bases, with 19 bases between. Germline V lookup: CDR1 LGHNA, CDR2 YNFKEQ.

This clone appeared a single time. The chain joins TRBV18 to TRBJ2-1; unclear D gene. CDR3 size: 17 residues. The germline V and J ends were trimmed by 2 bases and 8 bases, with 22 bases remaining between them. Germline loops: CDR1 KGHSH, CDR2 LQKENI. CDR3 protein: CASSPTPSMTSIDEQFF. For the CDR3, the DNA is TGTGCCAGCTCACCAACCCCAAGCATGACAAGTATCGATGAGCAGTTCTTC.

The chain joins TRBV4-3 to TRBJ1-1, with TRBD1 matching 8 bases. Germline CDR1 is LGHNA and CDR2 is YSLEER. The CDR3 is made up of 14 amino acids. Trimming removed 4 bases from V and 8 bases from J; junction bases left unmatched: 9. CDR3 nucleotide sequence: TGCGCCAGCAGCCCGGGGACAGGAGTACGGGAAGCTTTCTTT. Encoded protein: CASSPGTGVREAFF.

This clone was seen only once. V gene TRBV4-1 combines with J gene TRBJ1-5; TRBD1 is a possible D gene (6 bases). V dropped 0 bases and J dropped 3 bases, with 15 bases sitting between them. Germline CDR1 MGHRA, CDR2 YSYEKL. The CDR3 is made up of 17 amino acids. CDR3: CASSQDPPQGDNQPQHF. DNA for the CDR3: TGCGCCAGCAGCCAAGATCCTCCACAGGGTGACAATCAGCCCCAGCATTTT.

This rearrangement joins TRBV5-4 to TRBJ1-1; 7 bases line up with TRBD1. The CDR3 sequence is 13 residues long. J gave up 6 bases and V 0 bases, and 2 bases lay outside the gene matches. Germline-derived CDR1 and CDR2 are SGHNT and YYREEE (reference sequence). The CDR3 DNA follows: TGTGCCAGCAGCTTGGCCACAGGGGCTGAAGCTTTCTTT. Translating gives CASSLATGAEAFF. The variable domain in full, completed from reference TRBV5-4 and TRBJ1-1, reads ETGVTQSPTHLIKTRGQQVTLRCSSQSGHNTVSWYQQALGQGPQFIFQYYREEENGRGNFPPRFSGLQFPNYSSELNVNALELDDSALYLCASSLATGAEAFFGQGTRLTVV.

J is TRBJ2-1 and V is TRBV9; 10 bases agree with TRBD2. Per the germline V gene, CDR1 is SGDLS and CDR2 is YYNGEE. J gave up 4 bases and V 0 bases, and 7 bases lay outside the gene matches. The length of the CDR3 is 17 residues. CDR3 region: CASSVDGSGGTYNEQFF. CDR3 in DNA: TGTGCCAGCAGCGTAGATGGTAGCGGGGGGACTTACAATGAGCAGTTCTTC. The whole variable domain, filled in from reference TRBV9 and TRBJ2-1, reads DSGVTQTPKHLITATGQRVTLRCSPRSGDLSVYWYQQSLDQGLQFLIQYYNGEERAKGNILERFSAQQFPDLHSELNLSSLELGDSALYFCASSVDGSGGTYNEQFFGPGTRLTVL.

This CDR3 is CASSLEGGPVNTGELFF. The CDR3 DNA is TGTGCCAGCAGCTTAGAGGGGGGCCCCGTGAACACCGGGGAGCTGTTTTTT. V usage is TRBV7-2 and J usage is TRBJ2-2; possibly TRBD1 or TRBD2 for D (6 bases each). The CDR3 loop spans 17 amino acids. Trimming cost V 1 base and J 1 base, with 13 bases left between them. Looked up from germline, CDR1 is SGHTA and CDR2 is FQGNSA.

This chain connects TRBV6-5 to TRBJ2-7; D possibly corresponds to TRBD1 (5 bases). This CDR3 has 13 amino acids. V dropped 5 bases and J dropped 5 bases, with 13 bases sitting between them. Germline-derived CDR1 and CDR2 are MNHEY and SVGAGI. The CDR3 DNA reads TGTGCCAGCAGTCCCCGCAGGGCCAACGAGCAGTACTTC. Translating gives CASSPRRANEQYF.

V is TRBV3-1 (or the pseudogene TRBV3-2) and J is TRBJ2-1; 9 nucleotides match TRBD2. In germline, CDR1 is LGHDT, CDR2 YNNKEL (reference sequence). There are 15 residues in the CDR3. The V and J ends lost 4 bases and 10 bases, in that order; junction bases with no gene match: 11. CDR3 DNA: TGTGCCAGCAGCCTATTAAGCGGGGGGTTCAAGGAGCAGTTCTTC. This translates into CASSLLSGGFKEQFF.